Below are 9 T cell receptor beta chains sequenced from a single sample in a study of shared clonotypes between healthy human individuals. The method was immunoSEQ multiplex PCR; TCRdb's version includes in-frame clones alone and lacks a portion of them. In the table there are some 1,100,000 clones, roughly 74% of which are singletons. Specimen: memory CD4+ T cells from PBMCs. Subset noted: CD45RA-negative fraction. These receptors were collected from a man aged 18 to 29 in good health. Some clones in this sample may be carry-over from other donors' samples.

The genes are TRBV5-1 and TRBJ2-1; D call uncertain. This CDR3 is 16 amino acids long. V dropped 4 bases and J dropped 0 bases, with 14 bases sitting between them. CDR1 is SGHRS and CDR2 is YFSETQ in the germline V gene. The CDR3 DNA is TGCGCCAGCAGCAGGAGCCATTCGAGCTCCTACAATGAGCAGTTCTTC. This sequence encodes CASSRSHSSSYNEQFF.

The J gene is TRBJ2-2, the V gene TRBV29-1; a possible D gene is TRBD1 (6 bases). The germline gives CDR1 SQVTM, CDR2 ANQGSEA. The CDR3 length is 15 residues. Trimming took off 3 bases at V and 4 bases at J, with 15 bases between the two ends. In nucleotides, the CDR3 is TGCAGCGTTGACAGGGGCTCAGGCCCCACCGGGGAGCTGTTTTTT. Protein: CSVDRGSGPTGELFF.

The V and J genes are TRBV7-9 and TRBJ2-5; D possibly uses TRBD1 or TRBD2 (5 bases each). Trimming stripped 1 base from V and 5 bases from J, with 14 bases between. Germline loops: CDR1 SEHNR, CDR2 FQNEAQ (reference sequence). The CDR3 runs 15 residues. Written as DNA, the CDR3 is TGTGCCAGCAGCTTAGGGGACGGTGGTGGGGAGACCCAGTACTTC. This sequence encodes CASSLGDGGGETQYF.

The chain couples TRBV2 to TRBJ1-5; possible D gene TRBD1, 6 bases. Germline-derived CDR1 and CDR2 are SNHLY and FYNNEI. V lost 5 bases, J lost 3 bases, and 11 bases lay in between. This CDR3 comprises 14 residues. CDR3 region: CASSLDSYNQPQHF. In DNA form, the CDR3 reads TGTGCCAGCAGTTTGGACAGTTACAATCAGCCCCAGCATTTT.

In its sample, this clone was seen a few times. The gene calls are TRBV28 and TRBJ1-4; D gene unclear. Germline CDR1 reads MDHEN; CDR2 reads SYDVKM. Deletions cut 6 bases from V and 8 bases from J, with 7 bases between. This CDR3 is 11 amino acids long. The CDR3 nucleotides are TGTGCCAGCAGCAACGAGGAAAAACTGTTTTTT. As protein: CASSNEEKLFF.

The J gene is TRBJ2-5, the V gene TRBV18; 7 bases agree with TRBD2. Trimming took 4 bases from V and 5 from J; bases not matched to a gene: 7. This CDR3 comprises 14 residues. The germline CDR1 and CDR2 sequences are KGHSH and LQKENI. CDR3 sequence: CASSRRERRETQYF. In DNA form, the CDR3 reads TGTGCCAGCTCACGGCGGGAGCGACGGGAGACCCAGTACTTC.

The count of this clone is one. The chain joins TRBV7-2 to TRBJ2-5; D gene uncertain. Germline V lookup: CDR1 SGHTA, CDR2 FQGNSA. CDR3 length equals 14 residues. V lost 5 bases to trimming and J lost 8 bases, with 18 bases between them. CDR3 DNA: TGTGCCAGCAGCCCCCTAGGGCTAGTGCTAACCCAGTACTTC. Protein: CASSPLGLVLTQYF.

The chain couples TRBV7-9 to TRBJ2-3; weak D call: TRBD1 (6 bases). Trimming stripped 3 bases from V and 2 bases from J, with 9 bases between. The CDR3 runs to 14 residues. CDR1 and CDR2 (germline): SEHNR, FQNEAQ (reference sequence). CDR3 coding DNA: TGTGCCAGCAGCTTGAGGGACAACACAGATACGCAGTATTTT. Translation: CASSLRDNTDTQYF.

The rearrangement links TRBV5-1 to TRBJ1-3; 10 nucleotides match TRBD1. The V gene's germline CDR1 is SGHRS and CDR2 YFSETQ. The junction had 9 bases not matched to a gene; V was cut back by 4 bases and J by 2 bases. The CDR3 length is 17 residues. CDR3 bases: TGCGCCAGCAGCCAAAAGCCGGGACAGGGGCCTGGAAACACCATATATTTT. This encodes CASSQKPGQGPGNTIYF.